Each of the 8 T cell receptor beta chains below was sequenced from the same sample in a study of T cells after posttransplantation cyclophosphamide. Busulfan-fludarabine conditioning, marrow transplant, and cyclophosphamide on days +3 and +4 were administered. Method: immunoSEQ multiplex PCR; TCRdb's copy keeps in-frame clones and lacks some. This table holds tens of thousands of clones, approximately 87% found once. The source material was PBMCs, sampled after allogeneic stem cell transplant with posttransplant cyclophosphamide. These receptors all stem from a female patient aged 25-40 years who received an allogeneic stem cell transplant from an unrelated donor, was CMV-positive, and had no GVHD. Some T cells may arise from the graft donor.

This sequence joins TRBV5-5 and TRBJ2-2, with a possible D match to TRBD1 (6 bases). This CDR3 is built from 15 residues. Germline-derived CDR1 and CDR2 are SGHKS and YYEKEE (reference sequence). Trimming removed 6 bases at V and 4 bases at J, with 16 bases between. The CDR3 DNA reads TGTGCCAGCACTACCTGGACAGAGCCCACCGGGGAGCTGTTTTTT. This sequence encodes CASTTWTEPTGELFF.

The rearrangement joins TRBV9 to TRBJ2-3, with D perhaps matching TRBD1 (6 bases). The CDR3 consists of 13 residues. Trimming pared 9 bases from V and 0 bases from J, leaving 11 bases between. Germline CDR1 SGDLS, CDR2 YYNGEE. Here the CDR3 reads CATPRGSTDTQYF. In DNA form, the CDR3 reads TGTGCCACGCCGAGGGGGAGCACAGATACGCAGTATTTT.

This CDR3 reads CASSKEGGSYNEQFF. The CDR3 nucleotides read TGTGCCAGTAGTAAGGAGGGAGGCTCCTACAATGAGCAGTTCTTC. This rearrangement joins TRBV19 to TRBJ2-1, with a tentative D call TRBD2 (6 bases). V dropped 4 bases and J dropped 0 bases, with 10 bases sitting between them. The CDR3 spans 15 residues. The germline CDR1 and CDR2 sequences are LNHDA and SQIVND (reference sequence).

The chain carries TRBV6-6 and TRBJ1-6; tentative D call: TRBD1 (5 bases). Germline CDR1 is MNHNY and CDR2 is SVGAGI (reference sequence). This CDR3 spans 14 amino acids. V lost 2 bases to trimming and J lost 7 bases, with 9 bases between them. The CDR3 region is CASSYDSSNSPLHF. DNA for the CDR3: TGTGCCAGCAGTTACGACAGCTCAAATTCACCCCTCCACTTT.

The chain links TRBV7-8 to TRBJ2-5; 9 nucleotides agree with TRBD1. This CDR3 region has 14 residues. V was clipped by 5 bases and J by 2 bases; unmatched bases: 3. Germline loops: CDR1 SGHVS, CDR2 FQNEAQ. This CDR3 is CASSPGTGQETQYF. Here the CDR3 DNA reads TGTGCCAGCAGCCCGGGGACAGGGCAAGAGACCCAGTACTTC.

The rearrangement joins TRBV5-1 to TRBJ2-3, with 10 bases that match TRBD1. From germline, CDR1 is SGHRS and CDR2 YFSETQ. This CDR3 has 15 amino acids. V gave up 4 bases and J gave up 3 bases; unmatched junction bases: 5. CDR3 residues: CASSRTGGRTDTQYF. The CDR3 DNA follows: TGCGCCAGCAGCAGGACAGGGGGGAGGACAGATACGCAGTATTTT.

CDR3 loop: CASSQDTQETYEQYF. CDR3 sequence (DNA): TGTGCCAGCAGCCAAGATACCCAGGAAACCTACGAGCAGTACTTC. The V and J genes are TRBV4-2 and TRBJ2-7; D not certain. Trimming took off 0 bases at V and 2 bases at J, with 11 bases between the two ends. Germline V CDR1 and CDR2: LGHNA, YNFKEQ. The CDR3 loop spans 15 amino acids.

This chain connects TRBV4-1 to TRBJ1-1; 7 nucleotides agree with TRBD1. The CDR3 covers 18 residues. Germline V gives CDR1 MGHRA, CDR2 YSYEKL. The V segment lost 5 bases and the J segment 0 bases; nucleotides outside the gene matches: 15. The CDR3: CASSRLTGAGLMNTEAFF. The CDR3 nucleotides are TGCGCCAGCAGCAGACTCACAGGGGCCGGCCTCATGAACACTGAAGCTTTCTTT.